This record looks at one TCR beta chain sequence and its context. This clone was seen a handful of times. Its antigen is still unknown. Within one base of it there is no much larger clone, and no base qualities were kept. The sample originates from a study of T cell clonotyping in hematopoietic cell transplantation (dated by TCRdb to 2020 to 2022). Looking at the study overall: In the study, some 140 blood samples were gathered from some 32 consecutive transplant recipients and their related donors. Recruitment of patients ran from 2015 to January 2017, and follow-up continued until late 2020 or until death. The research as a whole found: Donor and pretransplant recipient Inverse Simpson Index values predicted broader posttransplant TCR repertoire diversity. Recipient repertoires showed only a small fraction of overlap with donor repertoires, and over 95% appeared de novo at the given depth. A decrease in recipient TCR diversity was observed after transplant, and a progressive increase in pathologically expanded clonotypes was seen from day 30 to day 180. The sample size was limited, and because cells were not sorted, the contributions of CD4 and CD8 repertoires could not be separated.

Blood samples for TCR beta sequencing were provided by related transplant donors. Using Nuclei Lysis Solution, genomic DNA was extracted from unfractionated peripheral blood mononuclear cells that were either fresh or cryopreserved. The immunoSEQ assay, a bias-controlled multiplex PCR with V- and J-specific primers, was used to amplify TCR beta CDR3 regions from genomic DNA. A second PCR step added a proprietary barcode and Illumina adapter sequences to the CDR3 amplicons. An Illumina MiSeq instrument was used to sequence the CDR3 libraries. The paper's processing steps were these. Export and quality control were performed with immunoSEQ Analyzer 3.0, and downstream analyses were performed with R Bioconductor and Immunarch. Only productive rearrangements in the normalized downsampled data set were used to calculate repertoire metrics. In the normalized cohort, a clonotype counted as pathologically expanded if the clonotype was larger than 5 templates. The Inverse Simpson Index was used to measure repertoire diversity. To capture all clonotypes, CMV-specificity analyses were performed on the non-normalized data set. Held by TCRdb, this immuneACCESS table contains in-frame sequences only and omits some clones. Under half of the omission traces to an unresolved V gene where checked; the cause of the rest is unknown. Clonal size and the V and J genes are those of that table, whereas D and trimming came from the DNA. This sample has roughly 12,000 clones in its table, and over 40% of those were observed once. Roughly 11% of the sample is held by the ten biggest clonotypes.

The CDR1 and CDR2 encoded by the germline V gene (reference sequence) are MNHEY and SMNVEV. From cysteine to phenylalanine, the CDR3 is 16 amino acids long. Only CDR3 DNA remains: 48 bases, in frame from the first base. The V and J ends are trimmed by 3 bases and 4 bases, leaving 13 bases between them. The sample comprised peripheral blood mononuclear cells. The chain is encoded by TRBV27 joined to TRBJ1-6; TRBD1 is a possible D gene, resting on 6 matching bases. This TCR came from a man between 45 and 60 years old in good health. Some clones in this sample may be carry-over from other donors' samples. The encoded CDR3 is CASSFGGPFYNSPLHF. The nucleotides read TGTGCCAGCAGTTTTGGGGGGCCCTTTTATAATTCACCCCTCCACTTT.